This T cell receptor (beta chain) stems from a study of T cells expressing NK-cell markers. With the 5' RACE reads reprocessed, TCRdb shows one record per CDR3 protein and no DNA. The sample data list about 550,000 distinct CDR3 sequences. The CDR3 totals 13 residues. The TCR sequence derives from a man aged 18-30 years in good health. The chain is built from TRBV12-3 or TRBV12-4 and TRBJ2-5; as DNA is missing, the TRBD2 call by TCRdb cannot be tested. Sequencing was carried out using blood T cells: a sorted CD56 or NKG2C T cell subset, CD4+ or CD8+ T cells, or bulk PBMC T cells (not recorded which). This chain's CDR3 is CASKPGGKETQYF.